The present TCR beta chain was sequenced within a study of T cells after yellow fever vaccination. Study conclusions and caveats: Weaker overall was a secondary response that nonetheless peaked faster, on day 5 versus 15.

The V end lost 5 bases, the J end lost 8 bases, and 14 bases lay between the germline ends. Germline CDR1 SGHRS, CDR2 YFSETQ. The CDR3 has 14 amino acids. Template switching by 5'RACE produced TCR cDNA, adding a universal primer site and UMIs. Each CDR3 protein gets one entry after TCRdb re-called the 5' RACE reads with MiXCR. This sample has a few hundred thousand distinct CDR3 sequences, with around 3.6% found just once. In this sample, this clonotype turned up many times. Its specificity is not known. The origin of this receptor is a young man who received the YFV17D yellow fever vaccine. Material: PBMCs, obtained on the day of the yellow fever booster vaccination. The gene calls are TRBV5-1 and TRBJ1-6, with D unclear. As DNA, the CDR3 is TGCGCCAGCAGGGAGGGCAGAGAAGATTCACCCCTCCACTTT. It translates to CASREGREDSPLHF.